What follows describes a single TCR beta chain. Its antigen remains unidentified. Profiled with immunoSEQ multiplex PCR; TCRdb holds only in-frame clones, not every one. The sample includes hundreds of thousands of clones, roughly 92% of them seen just once. This entry comes from a study of brain T cells in children with intractable seizures. Findings and caveats of the study: Only CDR3 sequence similarity suggested viral specificity, without known HCMV serostatus.

This CDR3 contains 15 residues. Looked up from germline, CDR1 is LNHNV and CDR2 is YYDKDF (reference sequence). V gave up 1 base and J gave up 2 bases, with 9 bases separating them. Time point noted: blood from clinic visit 5 months post-surgery; TSC patient then seizure free. The sample in question was peripheral blood, obtained 5 to 6 months after surgery. This sequence was found in a boy under two years old with tuberous sclerosis and intractable seizures. This chain links TRBV15 with TRBJ1-5; perhaps TRBD1 as D (5 bases). This chain's CDR3 is CATSRVGAGNQPQHF. Here the CDR3 DNA reads TGTGCCACCAGCAGAGTAGGGGCGGGCAATCAGCCCCAGCATTTT.